The rows below give T cell receptor beta chains drawn from one sample of a study of T cell responses to AZD1222 COVID-19 vaccine. Using immunoSEQ multiplex PCR, the repertoire was profiled, and TCRdb retains in-frame clones only, with some absent. The repertoire includes under 150,000 clones, approximately 90% of them detected once, and about 1.1% sits in the top ten. The sequenced sample was peripheral blood, obtained on day 0 of AZD1222 vaccination. These receptors came from an adult in good health. Both conserved end residues are part of each CDR3. A D gene is named only where the DNA matches it firmly. The size entry is marked missing in some rows and otherwise reads once, few, many or a size class.

.	TRBV27	.	TRBJ1-1	CASSSPTGLAGGDRGAFF	TGTGCCAGCAGTTCCCCGACGGGACTAGCGGGGGGCGACCGTGGAGCTTTCTTT
.	TRBV6-4	.	TRBJ2-4	CASSDRGLKSRDIQYF	TGTGCCAGCAGTGACCGGGGCCTTAAGTCCAGAGACATTCAGTACTTC
.	TRBV9	.	TRBJ2-2	CASSVETRYTGELFF	TGTGCCAGCAGCGTAGAGACCAGATACACCGGGGAGCTGTTTTTT
.	TRBV7-2	.	TRBJ1-3	CASSLVASSGNTIYF	TGTGCCAGCAGCTTAGTTGCCAGCTCTGGAAACACCATATATTTT
.	TRBV5-1	.	TRBJ2-1	CASSLGARTYNEQFF	TGCGCCAGCAGCTTGGGTGCCAGGACTTACAATGAGCAGTTCTTC
.	TRBV10-2	.	TRBJ2-7	CASSESFFGDEQYF	TGCGCCAGCAGTGAGTCATTTTTCGGGGACGAGCAGTACTTC
.	TRBV19	.	TRBJ2-2	CASSIPSGGGLVTGELFF	TGTGCCAGTAGTATCCCAAGCGGTGGAGGATTGGTCACCGGGGAGCTGTTTTTT
.	TRBV2	.	TRBJ1-2	CASARGEFPNYGYTF	TGTGCCAGCGCCCGGGGGGAGTTTCCTAACTATGGCTACACCTTC
.	TRBV27	.	TRBJ1-3	CASSRGIGPNSGNTIYF	TGTGCCAGCTCCCGGGGTATAGGGCCTAACTCTGGAAACACCATATATTTT
.	TRBV5-6	.	TRBJ1-6	CASSPPDGYNSPLHF	TGTGCCAGCAGCCCGCCAGATGGTTATAATTCACCCCTCCACTTT
TRBD2	TRBV5-4	.	TRBJ2-2	CASSAGTTNTGELFF	TGTGCCAGCAGCGCCGGGACTACGAACACCGGGGAGCTGTTTTTT
TRBD1	TRBV9	.	TRBJ1-4	CASSVGQGAEKLFF	TGTGCCAGCAGCGTTGGACAGGGGGCTGAAAAACTGTTTTTT
TRBD1	TRBV7-9	.	TRBJ2-1	CASSPRQGSSYNEQFF	TGTGCCAGCAGCCCTCGACAGGGTTCTTCCTACAATGAGCAGTTCTTC
.	TRBV2	.	TRBJ1-5	CASRIGPQPQHF	TGTGCCAGCAGAATAGGGCCCCAGCCCCAGCATTTT
TRBD2	TRBV13	once	TRBJ2-7	CASSWTSGITYEQYF	TGTGCCAGCAGCTGGACTAGCGGGATCACCTACGAGCAGTACTTC
.	TRBV27	.	TRBJ2-6	CASSLGTSYVLTF	TGTGCCAGCAGTTTGGGGACTTCTTACGTCCTGACTTTC
TRBD2	TRBV5-1	.	TRBJ2-1	CASSLVFLAGGTGGNEQFF	TGCGCCAGCAGCTTGGTTTTTCTAGCGGGAGGAACCGGGGGGAATGAGCAGTTCTTC
.	TRBV7-9	.	TRBJ2-1	CASSLEETGSGFSEQFF	TGTGCCAGCAGCTTAGAGGAGACCGGCAGCGGGTTTTCGGAGCAGTTCTTC
TRBD1	TRBV28	few	TRBJ2-7	CASRTGEEQYF	TGTGCCAGCAGGACAGGGGAGGAGCAGTACTTC
.	TRBV9	.	TRBJ2-6	CASSVVSQGGVLTF	TGTGCCAGCAGCGTAGTATCCCAGGGTGGAGTCCTGACTTTC
.	TRBV28	few	TRBJ1-4	CASSPPHPGGPTNEKLFF	TGTGCCAGCAGTCCCCCTCATCCAGGCGGTCCAACTAATGAAAAACTGTTTTTT
.	TRBV15	.	TRBJ1-5	CATSRGPSGSNQPQHF	TGTGCCACCAGCAGAGGACCCTCGGGGAGCAATCAGCCCCAGCATTTT
.	TRBV9	once	TRBJ1-3	CASSDSGREGNTIYF	TGTGCCAGCAGCGATTCTGGGCGAGAAGGAAACACCATATATTTT
.	TRBV7-9	.	TRBJ1-6	CASSLSQGRNSPLHF	TGTGCCAGCAGCTTAAGTCAGGGAAGGAATTCACCCCTCCACTTT
.	TRBV5-1	.	TRBJ1-3	CASSLEANSGNTIYF	TGCGCCAGCAGCTTGGAGGCAAACTCTGGAAACACCATATATTTT
.	TRBV20-1	.	TRBJ2-1	CSASLPRIARNEQFF	TGCAGTGCTAGTCTCCCTAGAATAGCACGCAATGAGCAGTTCTTC
.	TRBV28	.	TRBJ1-5	CASTAGFNQPQHF	TGTGCCAGCACCGCAGGTTTTAATCAGCCCCAGCATTTT
.	TRBV28	few	TRBJ1-2	CASSYGGQGRNYGYTF	TGTGCCAGCAGTTATGGAGGCCAGGGTAGGAACTATGGCTACACCTTC
.	TRBV5-1	.	TRBJ2-2	CASSLGSAGATGELFF	TGCGCCAGCAGCTTGGGCTCGGCGGGGGCCACCGGGGAGCTGTTTTTT
TRBD1	TRBV10-1	.	TRBJ1-4	CASSGQGEKLFF	TGCGCCAGCAGTGGACAGGGTGAAAAACTGTTTTTT
.	TRBV7-2	.	TRBJ1-3	CASSLDNSGTIYF	TGTGCCAGCAGCTTAGATAATAGCGGCACCATATATTTT
.	TRBV28	.	TRBJ2-6	CASSFRVSGANVLTF	TGTGCCAGCAGTTTCCGGGTTTCTGGGGCCAACGTCCTGACTTTC
TRBD1	TRBV4-1	.	TRBJ1-1	CASSQDPDRADTEAFF	TGCGCCAGCAGCCAAGACCCGGACAGGGCCGACACTGAAGCTTTCTTT
.	TRBV28	once	TRBJ1-5	CASSLPGDSNQPQHF	TGTGCCAGCAGTTTACCAGGGGATAGCAATCAGCCCCAGCATTTT
.	TRBV2	.	TRBJ1-1	CASNQHWNTEAFF	TGTGCCAGCAACCAGCATTGGAACACTGAAGCTTTCTTT
.	TRBV5-6	.	TRBJ1-3	CASSEPRAGNTIYF	TGTGCCAGCAGCGAACCAAGGGCCGGAAACACCATATATTTT
.	TRBV7-9	.	TRBJ1-5	CASSPQGGRGQPQHF	TGTGCCAGCAGTCCCCAAGGGGGTAGAGGGCAGCCCCAGCATTTT
TRBD2	TRBV9	.	TRBJ2-3	CASSARLASGPTDTQYF	TGTGCCAGCAGCGCCCGACTAGCTTCAGGCCCCACAGATACGCAGTATTTT
.	TRBV6-5	.	TRBJ1-2	CASSSGMGYGYTF	TGTGCCAGCTCATCAGGTATGGGCTATGGCTACACCTTC
.	TRBV18	.	TRBJ2-3	CASSRAGTDTQYF	TGTGCCAGCTCACGGGCAGGCACAGATACGCAGTATTTT
TRBD2	TRBV4-2	.	TRBJ2-7	CASSRRHGLAESSYEQYF	TGTGCCAGCAGCCGCAGGCACGGACTAGCTGAGAGCTCCTACGAGCAGTACTTC
.	TRBV10-3	.	TRBJ2-1	CAISEDAGWDEQFF	TGTGCCATCAGTGAAGACGCGGGGTGGGATGAGCAGTTCTTC
.	TRBV14	.	TRBJ1-1	CASSQGRSTEAFF	TGTGCCAGCAGCCAAGGGCGGTCCACTGAAGCTTTCTTT